These T cell receptor beta chains were read from a single sample in a study of glioma-infiltrating T cells. Via MiXCR, TCRdb re-called the multiplex PCR reads, giving one row per CDR3 protein. The repertoire holds about 210,000 distinct CDR3 sequences, with approximately 30% as singletons. Sequenced: glioma tissue, nonneoplastic brain tissue, or PBMCs (not recorded which). These receptors were taken from a human donor with low-grade glioma or glioblastoma, undergoing nonglioma brain surgery, or in good health (not recorded which). Each CDR3 is given with its conserved first and last residue. The D gene is left open where the match is weak. Where a row states a size, it is once, few, many or the class of an expanded clone; other rows omit it.

.	TRBV7-2	TRBJ1-3	.	TGTGCCAGCAGCCCAACGGGAGGGGTCGGAAACACCATATATTTT	CASSPTGGVGNTIYF
TRBD2	TRBV5-1	TRBJ2-5	.	TGCGCCAGCAGCAGATTAGCGGGAGCCGGGGAGACCCAGTACTTC	CASSRLAGAGETQYF
.	TRBV11-1	TRBJ2-7	few	TGTGCCAGCAGCTTAGATTTGACTTACCACAAGGGAGGCGAGCAGTACTTC	CASSLDLTYHKGGEQYF
.	TRBV5-4	TRBJ2-5	many	TGTGCCAGCAGCTTGGTAGATCAGCCAGAGACCCAGTACTTC	CASSLVDQPETQYF
.	TRBV20-1	TRBJ2-7	.	TGCAGTGCTAGTGGGCGGGACGAGCAGTACTTC	CSASGRDEQYF
.	TRBV29-1	TRBJ1-2	.	TGCAGCGTTGAAGATAAAGGCTCGGGACACCGAATCTATGGCTACACCTTC	CSVEDKGSGHRIYGYTF
TRBD1	TRBV20-1	TRBJ1-5	.	TGCAGTGCTGACAGGGACTATCAGCCCCAGCATTTT	CSADRDYQPQHF
.	TRBV27	TRBJ2-1	many	TGTGCCAGCAGTTTAAAGTCTCGTGCCCCCTACAATGAGCAGTTCTTC	CASSLKSRAPYNEQFF
.	TRBV7-9	TRBJ2-1	.	TGTGCCAGCAGCTTAGGCCCAGTGACAGTGAATGAGCAGTTCTTC	CASSLGPVTVNEQFF
TRBD2	TRBV29-1	TRBJ2-7	few	TGCAGCGTTCTGAGCGGGAATAGGTACGAGCAGTACTTC	CSVLSGNRYEQYF
.	TRBV3-1	TRBJ2-5	.	TGTGCCAGCAGCCCGCGAGTAGACCAAGAGACCCAGTACTTC	CASSPRVDQETQYF
.	TRBV4-3	TRBJ1-6	.	TGCGCCAGCAGCCAAGAGGGGGGGGGGGTATCCAATTCACCCCTCCACTTT	CASSQEGGGVSNSPLHF
TRBD1	TRBV9	TRBJ2-1	.	TGTGCCAGCAGCTCCCGATCCGGGACAGGGAGGCTCAATGAGCAGTTCTTC	CASSSRSGTGRLNEQFF
TRBD1	TRBV3-1	TRBJ2-1	many	TGTGCCAGCAGCCAGGACAGGGTTATCGATGAGCAGTTCTTC	CASSQDRVIDEQFF
.	TRBV14	TRBJ2-5	.	TGTGCCAGCAGCCAAGGGGCCTTTGACCAAGAGACCCAGTACTTC	CASSQGAFDQETQYF